What follows are 8 T cell receptor beta chains derived from one specimen sequenced in a study of neurological immune-mediated disorders. MiXCR, run by TCRdb on the 5' RACE reads, gives a single entry per CDR3 protein. The sample holds 71,000 or so distinct CDR3 sequences; 5% to 6% are singletons and the top ten take 2.2%. Sequenced: PBMCs. The source is a woman in her 30s with multiple sclerosis.

This clonotype was counted only a few times. The chain links TRBV5-5 to TRBJ2-5; the match to TRBD1 covers 10 bases. The CDR3 is 14 amino acids. Germline CDR1 SGHKS, CDR2 YYEKEE (reference sequence). The trim removed 4 bases at V and 4 bases at J, leaving 4 bases unmatched. The CDR3 here is CASSPGQGGETQYF. CDR3 coding DNA: TGTGCCAGCAGCCCAGGACAGGGGGGAGAGACCCAGTACTTC.

This clonotype was detected many times. The chain combines TRBV5-1 with TRBJ2-5; D may be TRBD1 or TRBD2 (6 bases each). This CDR3 has 12 amino acids. Germline-derived CDR1 and CDR2 are SGHRS and YFSETQ. Trimming removed 8 bases at V and 5 bases at J, with 13 bases between. The CDR3 region is CASRGGSETQYF. CDR3 nucleotide sequence: TGCGCCAGTAGAGGGGGGAGCGAGACCCAGTACTTC.

V is TRBV20-1 and J is TRBJ2-7, with 10 bases fitting TRBD1. Per germline, CDR1 DFQATT and CDR2 SNEGSKA (reference sequence). This CDR3 contains 15 residues. Losses at the gene ends were 6 bases for V and 6 bases for J; bases not matched to a gene: 14. CDR3 amino acids: CSALRRDRGMLEQYF. The CDR3 DNA reads TGCAGTGCGCTACGAAGGGACAGGGGTATGCTCGAGCAGTACTTC.

This clonotype has only a few counts. The chain employs TRBV19 and TRBJ1-5; 8 bases agree with TRBD1. Germline CDR1 reads LNHDA; CDR2 reads SQIVND (reference sequence). Trimming cost V 2 bases and J 7 bases; bases outside gene matches: 4. The CDR3 is 14 residues long. DNA of the CDR3: TGTGCCAGTAGTATACGTGACAGGGGACAGCCCCAGCATTTT. Translating gives CASSIRDRGQPQHF.

The chain employs TRBV7-8 and TRBJ2-1, with 8 bases identical to TRBD1. V was pared by 5 bases and J by 3 bases, with 9 bases of the junction left unmatched. Germline V gene sequence: CDR1 SGHVS, CDR2 FQNEAQ. There are 16 residues in the CDR3. CDR3 sequence (DNA): TGTGCCAGCAGCCCCCGAGGAGGACAGGGCTACAATGAGCAGTTCTTC. It translates to CASSPRGGQGYNEQFF.

This clonotype was detected ten times or more. The rearrangement uses TRBV15 and TRBJ1-4, with 7 positions matching TRBD1. The V segment lost 0 bases and the J segment 3 bases; nucleotides outside the gene matches: 1. CDR3 length equals 15 residues. CDR1 and CDR2 from the germline V gene are LNHNV and YYDKDF (reference sequence). The CDR3: CATSRDQGANEKLFF. The CDR3 region has the DNA TGTGCCACCAGCAGAGATCAGGGGGCTAATGAAAAACTGTTTTTT.

As regards this clonotype: A read error may explain this, as a much larger clone is one base away. The chain employs TRBV9 and TRBJ2-2; D is unresolved. Germline-derived CDR1 and CDR2 are SGDLS and YYNGEE. There are 13 residues in the CDR3. The V gene lost 3 bases and the J gene lost 4 bases, with 7 bases spanning the gap. The DNA for the CDR3 is TGTGCCAGCAGCGCCATGGGCACCGGGGAGCTGTTTTTT. It yields the protein CASSAMGTGELFF. Drawing the rest from reference TRBV9 and TRBJ2-2, the complete variable domain is DSGVTQTPKHLITATGQRVTLRCSPRSGDLSVYWYQQSLDQGLQFLIQYYNGEERAKGNILERFSAQQFPDLHSELNLSSLELGDSALYFCASSAMGTGELFFGEGSRLTVL.

This clonotype was recorded many times. CDR3 residues: CASIPGRQSTEAFF. The CDR3 region has the DNA TGTGCCAGCATCCCGGGACGCCAGTCCACTGAAGCTTTCTTT. The rearrangement uses TRBV12-3 or TRBV12-4 and TRBJ1-1, with a possible D match to TRBD1 (5 bases). V lost 7 bases and J lost 4, with 16 bases in between. This CDR3 contains 14 residues.